The rows below give T cell receptor beta chains drawn from one sample of a study of blood T cell repertoires in COVID-19. Produced via immunoSEQ multiplex PCR; TCRdb's table is partial and in-frame only. This sample yields roughly 260,000 clones, of which more than 80% are seen a single time; 3.7% belongs to the top ten. Sequenced material: peripheral blood. The receptors stem from a woman between 35 and 50 years old with acute or convalescent COVID-19. CDR3s include the opening cysteine and the closing phenylalanine or tryptophan. D genes are given only for firm matches. Only some rows state a clone size, as once, few, many or a class for expanded clones.

CDR3 protein: CASSWDSQETQYF
D gene: NA
V gene: TRBV5-6
CDR3 length: 13
clone size: once
J gene: TRBJ2-5

CDR3 protein: CASRRELAGGYTQYF
D gene: TRBD2
V gene: TRBV27
CDR3 length: 15
clone size: NA
J gene: TRBJ2-3

CDR3 protein: CAWTPPQGSYGYTF
D gene: NA
V gene: TRBV30
CDR3 length: 14
clone size: NA
J gene: TRBJ1-2

CDR3 protein: CASSPTQANEAFF
D gene: NA
V gene: TRBV18
CDR3 length: 13
clone size: NA
J gene: TRBJ1-1

CDR3 protein: CASSGGLINTEAFF
D gene: NA
V gene: TRBV5-4
CDR3 length: 14
clone size: NA
J gene: TRBJ1-1

CDR3 protein: CATAGKGGNYGYTF
D gene: NA
V gene: TRBV6-5
CDR3 length: 14
clone size: NA
J gene: TRBJ1-2

CDR3 protein: CASSHHQGNTEAFF
D gene: NA
V gene: TRBV14
CDR3 length: 14
clone size: NA
J gene: TRBJ1-1

CDR3 protein: CASLLGQGPGNTIYF
D gene: TRBD1
V gene: TRBV2
CDR3 length: 15
clone size: NA
J gene: TRBJ1-3

CDR3 protein: CASSVWTGGTTNEKLFF
D gene: TRBD1
V gene: TRBV19
CDR3 length: 17
clone size: NA
J gene: TRBJ1-4

CDR3 protein: CASSQAYRGVFSNEQFF
D gene: TRBD1
V gene: TRBV23-1
CDR3 length: 17
clone size: NA
J gene: TRBJ2-1

CDR3 protein: CAWRGLTASLGYTF
D gene: NA
V gene: TRBV30
CDR3 length: 14
clone size: NA
J gene: TRBJ1-2

CDR3 protein: CASSLRITSGGGKTQYF
D gene: TRBD2
V gene: TRBV5-1
CDR3 length: 17
clone size: NA
J gene: TRBJ2-5

CDR3 protein: CASSRRGGNSGNTIYF
D gene: NA
V gene: TRBV5-4
CDR3 length: 16
clone size: NA
J gene: TRBJ1-3

CDR3 protein: CASSGLGTRNEKLFF
D gene: NA
V gene: TRBV14
CDR3 length: 15
clone size: NA
J gene: TRBJ1-4

CDR3 protein: CASYDRGNGNTIYF
D gene: TRBD1
V gene: TRBV2
CDR3 length: 14
clone size: NA
J gene: TRBJ1-3

CDR3 protein: CASSDSSSGDYNEQFF
D gene: NA
V gene: TRBV6-4
CDR3 length: 16
clone size: NA
J gene: TRBJ2-1

CDR3 protein: CASSPPMNTEAFF
D gene: NA
V gene: TRBV19
CDR3 length: 13
clone size: NA
J gene: TRBJ1-1

CDR3 protein: CAWSVRREPEAFF
D gene: NA
V gene: TRBV30
CDR3 length: 13
clone size: NA
J gene: TRBJ1-1

CDR3 protein: CASSLGAMNTEAFF
D gene: NA
V gene: TRBV7-2
CDR3 length: 14
clone size: NA
J gene: TRBJ1-1

CDR3 protein: CASSPAGTGEGSGNTIYF
D gene: TRBD1
V gene: TRBV28
CDR3 length: 18
clone size: once
J gene: TRBJ1-3

CDR3 protein: CASSLQPGQEAFF
D gene: NA
V gene: TRBV7-9
CDR3 length: 13
clone size: once
J gene: TRBJ1-1

CDR3 protein: CASSLASEAFF
D gene: NA
V gene: TRBV5-6
CDR3 length: 11
clone size: NA
J gene: TRBJ1-1

CDR3 protein: CASSEAGSSPPKETQYF
D gene: NA
V gene: TRBV2
CDR3 length: 17
clone size: once
J gene: TRBJ2-5

CDR3 protein: CASSSGDAKNIQYF
D gene: NA
V gene: TRBV19
CDR3 length: 14
clone size: NA
J gene: TRBJ2-4

CDR3 protein: CASTATNEKLFF
D gene: NA
V gene: TRBV6-5
CDR3 length: 12
clone size: NA
J gene: TRBJ1-4

CDR3 protein: CASSEFSNEQFF
D gene: NA
V gene: TRBV10-2
CDR3 length: 12
clone size: NA
J gene: TRBJ2-1

CDR3 protein: CSVTGAGGYTF
D gene: NA
V gene: TRBV29-1
CDR3 length: 11
clone size: NA
J gene: TRBJ1-2

CDR3 protein: CASSPLQGRTNEKLFF
D gene: TRBD1
V gene: TRBV5-4
CDR3 length: 16
clone size: NA
J gene: TRBJ1-4

CDR3 protein: CSGRETANTGELFF
D gene: NA
V gene: TRBV29-1
CDR3 length: 14
clone size: NA
J gene: TRBJ2-2

CDR3 protein: CASSRQGATNEKLFF
D gene: NA
V gene: TRBV18
CDR3 length: 15
clone size: NA
J gene: TRBJ1-4

CDR3 protein: CASSTPGQGINYGYTF
D gene: TRBD1
V gene: TRBV19
CDR3 length: 16
clone size: NA
J gene: TRBJ1-2

CDR3 protein: CASTPGDRTGAFF
D gene: TRBD1
V gene: TRBV5-6
CDR3 length: 13
clone size: NA
J gene: TRBJ1-1

CDR3 protein: CASFKESYGYTF
D gene: NA
V gene: TRBV2
CDR3 length: 12
clone size: NA
J gene: TRBJ1-2

CDR3 protein: CASSLEGKDGYTF
D gene: NA
V gene: TRBV12-3/TRBV12-4
CDR3 length: 13
clone size: NA
J gene: TRBJ1-2

CDR3 protein: CATSDFSGVETQYF
D gene: TRBD2
V gene: TRBV24-1
CDR3 length: 14
clone size: NA
J gene: TRBJ2-5

CDR3 protein: CASSLSDQPQHF
D gene: NA
V gene: TRBV12-3/TRBV12-4
CDR3 length: 12
clone size: once
J gene: TRBJ1-5

CDR3 protein: CASSMIHRANNGYTF
D gene: NA
V gene: TRBV19
CDR3 length: 15
clone size: NA
J gene: TRBJ1-2

CDR3 protein: CASSLGTGEYGYTF
D gene: TRBD1
V gene: TRBV5-6
CDR3 length: 14
clone size: once
J gene: TRBJ1-2

CDR3 protein: CASRPGGFGNTIYF
D gene: TRBD1
V gene: TRBV10-2
CDR3 length: 14
clone size: NA
J gene: TRBJ1-3

CDR3 protein: CAWTGPRGTEAFF
D gene: NA
V gene: TRBV30
CDR3 length: 13
clone size: NA
J gene: TRBJ1-1

CDR3 protein: CASSLGQGSGNTIYF
D gene: TRBD1
V gene: TRBV7-3
CDR3 length: 15
clone size: NA
J gene: TRBJ1-3

CDR3 protein: CASSWGTGSGNTIYF
D gene: TRBD1
V gene: TRBV5-6
CDR3 length: 15
clone size: NA
J gene: TRBJ1-3

CDR3 protein: CASQGQGVFCYTF
D gene: TRBD1
V gene: TRBV12-3/TRBV12-4
CDR3 length: 13
clone size: NA
J gene: TRBJ1-2

CDR3 protein: CASSLGSSFSGNTIYF
D gene: NA
V gene: TRBV5-1
CDR3 length: 16
clone size: NA
J gene: TRBJ1-3

CDR3 protein: CASSYSGQGWSRASNQPQHF
D gene: TRBD1
V gene: TRBV6-2/TRBV6-3
CDR3 length: 20
clone size: NA
J gene: TRBJ1-5

CDR3 protein: CASSVGQNYGYTF
D gene: NA
V gene: TRBV9
CDR3 length: 13
clone size: NA
J gene: TRBJ1-2

CDR3 protein: CASSKALFEVSNQPQHF
D gene: NA
V gene: TRBV21-1
CDR3 length: 17
clone size: few
J gene: TRBJ1-5

CDR3 protein: CASLQGGLNEKLFF
D gene: TRBD1
V gene: TRBV2
CDR3 length: 14
clone size: once
J gene: TRBJ1-4

CDR3 protein: CASGPGSTDTQYF
D gene: NA
V gene: TRBV12-5
CDR3 length: 13
clone size: NA
J gene: TRBJ2-3

CDR3 protein: CASSIRDLGNQPQHF
D gene: NA
V gene: TRBV19
CDR3 length: 15
clone size: NA
J gene: TRBJ1-5